A single TCR beta chain is shown here with its context. This entry belongs to a study of shared T cell receptors in the human thymus. The table came from immunoSEQ multiplex PCR; TCRdb's copy has only in-frame clones and leaves some out. Of about 380,000 clones in the sample, around 93% were seen once. Germline V CDR1 and CDR2: GTSNPN, SVGIG (reference sequence). The CDR3 runs to 16 residues. V lost 5 bases and J 1 base, leaving 18 bases between the germline ends. The sequence was obtained from a human donor. Sequenced sample: thymocytes. This sequence joins TRBV30 and TRBJ1-5; a possible D gene is TRBD1 (6 bases). CDR3 in amino acids: CAWALQQGESNQPQHF. Here the CDR3 DNA reads TGTGCCTGGGCCCTTCAACAGGGAGAAAGCAATCAGCCCCAGCATTTT.